This is a list of T cell receptor beta chains from one sample in a study of blood T cell repertoires in COVID-19. Sequencing was performed with immunoSEQ multiplex PCR; in TCRdb, only in-frame clones are kept and a portion is missing. The sample has fewer than 350,000 clones, about 82% seen once. The sequencing input was peripheral blood. These receptors all stem from a human donor in a cohort sampled during active COVID-19. CDR3s include the opening cysteine and the closing phenylalanine or tryptophan. The D gene is left open where the match is weak. Size tells how often a clone was seen (once, few, many) or the class of an expanded clone, and some rows leave it out.

TRBJ1-2 | . | TRBV24-1 | TRBD1 | TGTGCCACCAGCCACGACAGGGACGACGACTATGGCTACACCTTC | CATSHDRDDDYGYTF
TRBJ1-2 | . | TRBV5-8 | TRBD1 | TGTGCCAGCAGCCTGACAGGGGGAGGGAGCTATGGCTACACCTTC | CASSLTGGGSYGYTF
TRBJ1-6 | . | TRBV27 | TRBD1 | TGTGCCAGCAGCCGGGACAGGGGGCGAGGTAATTCACCCCTCCACTTT | CASSRDRGRGNSPLHF
TRBJ2-7 | . | TRBV19 | . | TGTGCCAGTAGTATAGACGGCGGCTCCTACGAGCAGTACTTC | CASSIDGGSYEQYF
TRBJ1-2 | . | TRBV11-2 | TRBD1 | TGTGCCAGCAGCTCCGGGACAGGGGGCTTCTGGGCCTATGGCTACACCTTC | CASSSGTGGFWAYGYTF
TRBJ1-1 | . | TRBV2 | . | TGTGCCAGCAGTGTACAGGGTGGGTACACTGAAGCTTTCTTT | CASSVQGGYTEAFF
TRBJ2-6 | . | TRBV6-5 | . | TGTGCCAGCAGCACAGGGAATACCGGGGCCAACGTCCTGACTTTC | CASSTGNTGANVLTF
TRBJ2-7 | . | TRBV7-8 | . | TGTGCCAGCAGCTCAGACTTACACAACAGGGTCTACGAGCAGTACTTC | CASSSDLHNRVYEQYF
TRBJ2-7 | once | TRBV15 | . | TGTGCCACCACCCTAAGGGGGGGATTGTTCGACGAGCAGTACTTC | CATTLRGGLFDEQYF
TRBJ2-6 | many | TRBV28 | . | TGTGCCAGCAGTCAAGGTGGGACTTACACTGGGGCCAACGTCCTGACTTTC | CASSQGGTYTGANVLTF
TRBJ2-1 | . | TRBV2 | TRBD2 | TGTGCCTTACCACGGGGGGGGGCTTACAATGAGCAGTTCTTC | CALPRGGAYNEQFF
TRBJ1-1 | . | TRBV6-5 | . | TGTGCCAGCAGGGTGACAGAGGCGAACACTGAAGCTTTCTTT | CASRVTEANTEAFF
TRBJ1-1 | . | TRBV6-5 | TRBD1 | TGTGCCAGCAGGTCGGACAGGGAAGACACTGAAGCTTTCTTT | CASRSDREDTEAFF
TRBJ1-1 | many | TRBV5-1 | . | TGCGCCAGCATGGTGGGGAGGGGGAACACTGAAGCTTTCTTT | CASMVGRGNTEAFF
TRBJ1-1 | . | TRBV29-1 | . | TGCAGCGTTGAAGACGGCGGGGGGGCTGAAGCTTTCTTT | CSVEDGGGAEAFF
TRBJ2-7 | . | TRBV5-1 | . | TGCGCCAGCAGCCGGGGGACAGTCTCCTACGAGCAGTACTTC | CASSRGTVSYEQYF
TRBJ1-1 | . | TRBV7-9 | . | TGTGCCAGCAGCTCACTGACAGGGAACACTGAAGCTTTCTTT | CASSSLTGNTEAFF
TRBJ1-2 | . | TRBV6-5 | TRBD1 | TGTGCCAGCAGCCTACAGGGGCCACACTATGGCTACACCTTC | CASSLQGPHYGYTF
TRBJ2-3 | . | TRBV24-1 | . | TGTGCCACCAGTGATGCCGGGGGCACAGATACGCAGTATTTT | CATSDAGGTDTQYF
TRBJ1-1 | . | TRBV6-5 | TRBD1 | TGTGCCGGGGGACAGACCTTGAACACTGAAGCTTTCTTT | CAGGQTLNTEAFF